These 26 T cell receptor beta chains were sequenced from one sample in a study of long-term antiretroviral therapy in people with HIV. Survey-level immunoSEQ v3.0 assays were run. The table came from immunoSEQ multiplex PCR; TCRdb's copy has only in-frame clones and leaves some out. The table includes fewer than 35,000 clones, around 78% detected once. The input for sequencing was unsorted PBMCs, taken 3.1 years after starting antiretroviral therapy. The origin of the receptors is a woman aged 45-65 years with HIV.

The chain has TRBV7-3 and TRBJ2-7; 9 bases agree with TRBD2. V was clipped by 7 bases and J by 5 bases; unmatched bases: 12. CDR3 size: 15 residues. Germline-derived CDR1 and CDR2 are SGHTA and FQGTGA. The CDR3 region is CASTCGGESCHEQYF. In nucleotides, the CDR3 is TGTGCCAGCACCTGCGGGGGGGAAAGCTGTCACGAGCAGTACTTC.

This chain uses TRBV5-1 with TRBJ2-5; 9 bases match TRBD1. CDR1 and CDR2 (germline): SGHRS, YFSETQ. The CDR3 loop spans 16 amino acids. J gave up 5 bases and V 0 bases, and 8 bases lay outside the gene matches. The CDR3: CASSLEYRGRGETQYF. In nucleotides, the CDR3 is TGCGCCAGCAGCTTGGAGTACAGGGGGCGCGGGGAGACCCAGTACTTC.

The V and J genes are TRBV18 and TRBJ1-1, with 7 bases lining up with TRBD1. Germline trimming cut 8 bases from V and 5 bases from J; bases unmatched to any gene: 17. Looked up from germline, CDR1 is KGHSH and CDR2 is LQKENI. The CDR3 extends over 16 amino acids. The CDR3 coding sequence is TGTGCCAGCGGATCAGTGGACAGCCTACAGGGGACTGAAGCTTTCTTT. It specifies CASGSVDSLQGTEAFF.

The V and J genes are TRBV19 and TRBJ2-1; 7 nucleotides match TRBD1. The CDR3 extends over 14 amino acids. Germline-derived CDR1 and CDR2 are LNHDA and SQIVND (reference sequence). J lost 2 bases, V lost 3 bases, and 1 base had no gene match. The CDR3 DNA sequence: TGTGCCAGTAGTATTACAGGGGCCTACAATGAGCAGTTCTTC. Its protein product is CASSITGAYNEQFF.

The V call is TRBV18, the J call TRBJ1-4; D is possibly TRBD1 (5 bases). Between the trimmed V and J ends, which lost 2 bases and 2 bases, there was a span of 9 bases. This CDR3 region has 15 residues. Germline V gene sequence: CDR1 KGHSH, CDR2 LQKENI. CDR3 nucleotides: TGTGCCAGCTCACCATATGCAGGGACTAATGAAAAACTGTTTTTT. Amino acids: CASSPYAGTNEKLFF.

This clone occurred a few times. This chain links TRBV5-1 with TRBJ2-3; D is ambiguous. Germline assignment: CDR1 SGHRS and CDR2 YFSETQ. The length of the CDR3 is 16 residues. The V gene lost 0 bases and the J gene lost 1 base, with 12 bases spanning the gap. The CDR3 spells CASSLGSRRGTDTQYF. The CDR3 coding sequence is TGCGCCAGCAGCTTGGGTTCCCGACGAGGCACAGATACGCAGTATTTT.

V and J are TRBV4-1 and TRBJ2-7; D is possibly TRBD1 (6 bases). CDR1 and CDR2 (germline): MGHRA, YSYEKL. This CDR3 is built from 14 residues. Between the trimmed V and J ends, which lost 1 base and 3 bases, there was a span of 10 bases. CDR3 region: CASSQVVGGYEQYF. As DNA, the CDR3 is TGCGCCAGCAGCCAAGTGGTAGGGGGCTACGAGCAGTACTTC.

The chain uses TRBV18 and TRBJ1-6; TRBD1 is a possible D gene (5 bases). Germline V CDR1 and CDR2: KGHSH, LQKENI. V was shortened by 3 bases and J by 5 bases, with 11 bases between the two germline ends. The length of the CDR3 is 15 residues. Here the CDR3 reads CASSPPGGHNSPLHF. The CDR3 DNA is TGTGCCAGCTCACCCCCCGGGGGACATAATTCACCCCTCCACTTT.

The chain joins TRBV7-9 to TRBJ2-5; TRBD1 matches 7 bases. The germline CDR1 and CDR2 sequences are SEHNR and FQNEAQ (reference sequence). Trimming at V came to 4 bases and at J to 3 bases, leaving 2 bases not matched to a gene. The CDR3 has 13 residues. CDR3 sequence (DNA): TGTGCCAGCAGCTCGACAGGGAAAGAGACCCAGTACTTC. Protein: CASSSTGKETQYF.

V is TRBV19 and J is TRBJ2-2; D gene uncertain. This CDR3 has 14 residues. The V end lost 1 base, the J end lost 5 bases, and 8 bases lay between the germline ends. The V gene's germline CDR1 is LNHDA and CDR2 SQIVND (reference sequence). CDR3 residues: CASSIVGLTGELFF. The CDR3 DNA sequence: TGTGCCAGTAGTATAGTCGGTTTAACCGGGGAGCTGTTTTTT.

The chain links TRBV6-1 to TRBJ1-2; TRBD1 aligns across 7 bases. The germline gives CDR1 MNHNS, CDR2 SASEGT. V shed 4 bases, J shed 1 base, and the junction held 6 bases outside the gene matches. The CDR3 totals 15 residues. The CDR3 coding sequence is TGTGCCAGCAGTGGCCGACAGGGAATTAACTATGGCTACACCTTC. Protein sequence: CASSGRQGINYGYTF.

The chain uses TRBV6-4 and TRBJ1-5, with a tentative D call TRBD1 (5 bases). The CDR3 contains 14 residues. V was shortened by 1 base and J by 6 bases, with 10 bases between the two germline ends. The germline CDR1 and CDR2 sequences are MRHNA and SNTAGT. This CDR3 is CASSDLPGSQPQHF. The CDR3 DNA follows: TGTGCCAGCAGTGACTTGCCAGGGAGTCAGCCCCAGCATTTT.

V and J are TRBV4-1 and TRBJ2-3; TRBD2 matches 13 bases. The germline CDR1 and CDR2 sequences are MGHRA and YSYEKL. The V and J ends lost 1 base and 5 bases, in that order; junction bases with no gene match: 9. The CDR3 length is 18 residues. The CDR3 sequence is CASSQAFGTSGVVDTQYF. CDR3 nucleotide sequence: TGCGCCAGCAGCCAAGCTTTCGGGACTAGCGGGGTCGTAGATACGCAGTATTTT.

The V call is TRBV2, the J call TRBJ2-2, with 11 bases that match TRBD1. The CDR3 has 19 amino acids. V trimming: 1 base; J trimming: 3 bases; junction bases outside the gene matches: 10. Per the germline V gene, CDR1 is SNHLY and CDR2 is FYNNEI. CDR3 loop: CASSEEWTGGVADTGELFF. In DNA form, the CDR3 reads TGTGCCAGCAGTGAAGAATGGACAGGGGGCGTTGCTGACACCGGGGAGCTGTTTTTT.

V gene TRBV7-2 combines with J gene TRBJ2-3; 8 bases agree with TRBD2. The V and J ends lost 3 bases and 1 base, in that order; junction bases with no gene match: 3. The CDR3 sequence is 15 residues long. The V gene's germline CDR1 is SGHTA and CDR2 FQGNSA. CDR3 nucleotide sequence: TGTGCCAGCAGCTTTAGCGGGGTTCGCACAGATACGCAGTATTTT. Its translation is CASSFSGVRTDTQYF.

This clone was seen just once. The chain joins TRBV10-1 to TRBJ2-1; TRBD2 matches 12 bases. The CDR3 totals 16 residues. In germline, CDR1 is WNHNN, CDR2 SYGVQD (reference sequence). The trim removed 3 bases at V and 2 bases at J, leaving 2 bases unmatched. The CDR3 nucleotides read TGCGCCAGCAGTGAAGCTAGCGGGGGGGCCTACAATGAGCAGTTCTTC. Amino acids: CASSEASGGAYNEQFF.

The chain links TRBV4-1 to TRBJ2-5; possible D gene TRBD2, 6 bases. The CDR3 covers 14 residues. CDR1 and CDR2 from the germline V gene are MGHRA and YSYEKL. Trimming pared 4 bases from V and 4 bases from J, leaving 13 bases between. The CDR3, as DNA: TGCGCCAGCAGCCCCGGAAGGAGGGGAGAGACCCAGTACTTC. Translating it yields CASSPGRRGETQYF.

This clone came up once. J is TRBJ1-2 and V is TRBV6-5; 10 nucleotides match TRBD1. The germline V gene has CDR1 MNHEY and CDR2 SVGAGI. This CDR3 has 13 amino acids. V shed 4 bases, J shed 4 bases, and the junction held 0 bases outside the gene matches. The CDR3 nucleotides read TGTGCCAGCAGTTGGACAGGGGGCTATGGCTACACCTTC. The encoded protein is CASSWTGGYGYTF.

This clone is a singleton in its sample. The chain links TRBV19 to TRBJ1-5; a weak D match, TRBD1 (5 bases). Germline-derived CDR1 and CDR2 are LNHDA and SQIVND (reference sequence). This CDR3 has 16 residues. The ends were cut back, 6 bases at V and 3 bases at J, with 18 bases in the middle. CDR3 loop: CASRPEPSRVNQPQHF. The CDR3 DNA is TGTGCCAGTAGGCCCGAGCCGTCCAGGGTCAATCAGCCCCAGCATTTT.

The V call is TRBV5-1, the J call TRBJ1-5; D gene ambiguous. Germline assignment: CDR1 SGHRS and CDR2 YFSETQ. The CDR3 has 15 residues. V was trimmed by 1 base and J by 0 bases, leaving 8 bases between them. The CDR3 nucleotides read TGCGCCAGCAGCTTGAATGACTATAGCAATCAGCCCCAGCATTTT. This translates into CASSLNDYSNQPQHF.

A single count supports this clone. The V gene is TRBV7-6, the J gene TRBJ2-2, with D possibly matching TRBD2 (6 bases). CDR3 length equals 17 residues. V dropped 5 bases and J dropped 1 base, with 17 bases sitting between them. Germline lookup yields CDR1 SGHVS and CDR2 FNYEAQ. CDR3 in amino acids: CASSPLAGRWNTGELFF. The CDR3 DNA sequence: TGTGCCAGCAGCCCACTTGCAGGGAGGTGGAACACCGGGGAGCTGTTTTTT. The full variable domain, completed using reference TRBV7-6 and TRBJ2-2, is GAGVSQSPRYKVTKRGQDVALRCDPISGHVSLYWYRQALGQGPEFLTYFNYEAQQDKSGLPNDRFSAERPEGSISTLTIQRTEQRDSAMYRCASSPLAGRWNTGELFFGEGSRLTVL.

The CDR3 coding sequence is TGCGCCAGCAGCTTGGAGGCGGGGAGAGGAGCCAAAAACATTCAGTACTTC. Translated, it gives CASSLEAGRGAKNIQYF. The chain couples TRBV5-1 to TRBJ2-4; possibly TRBD2 for D (6 bases). The CDR3 is 17 residues long. CDR1 and CDR2 from the germline V gene are SGHRS and YFSETQ. V shed 0 bases and J shed 0 bases, with 13 bases lying between them.

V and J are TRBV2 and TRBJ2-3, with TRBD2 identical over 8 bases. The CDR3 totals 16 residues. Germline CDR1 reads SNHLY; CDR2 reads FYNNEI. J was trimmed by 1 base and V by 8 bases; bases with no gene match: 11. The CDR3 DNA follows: TGTGCCAGCTTATCGAGCACGGGGGGGCGCACAGATACGCAGTATTTT. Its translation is CASLSSTGGRTDTQYF.

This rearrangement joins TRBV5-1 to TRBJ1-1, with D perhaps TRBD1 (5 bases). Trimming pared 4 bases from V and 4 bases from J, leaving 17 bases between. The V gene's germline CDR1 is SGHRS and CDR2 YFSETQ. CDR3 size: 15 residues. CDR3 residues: CASSLMTARATEAFF. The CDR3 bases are TGCGCCAGCAGCCTGATGACAGCCCGGGCCACTGAAGCTTTCTTT. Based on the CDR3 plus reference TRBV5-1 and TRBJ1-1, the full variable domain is KAGVTQTPRYLIKTRGQQVTLSCSPISGHRSVSWYQQTPGQGLQFLFEYFSETQRNKGNFPGRFSGRQFSNSRSEMNVSTLELGDSALYLCASSLMTARATEAFFGQGTRLTVV.

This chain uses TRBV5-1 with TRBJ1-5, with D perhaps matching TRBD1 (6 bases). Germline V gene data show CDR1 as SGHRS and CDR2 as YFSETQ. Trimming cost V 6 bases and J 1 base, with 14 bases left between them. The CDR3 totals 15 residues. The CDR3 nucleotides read TGCGCCAGCACCGAGGGGGAAGGGAGCAATCAGCCCCAGCATTTT. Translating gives CASTEGEGSNQPQHF. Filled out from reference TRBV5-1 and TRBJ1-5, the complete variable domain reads KAGVTQTPRYLIKTRGQQVTLSCSPISGHRSVSWYQQTPGQGLQFLFEYFSETQRNKGNFPGRFSGRQFSNSRSEMNVSTLELGDSALYLCASTEGEGSNQPQHFGDGTRLSIL.

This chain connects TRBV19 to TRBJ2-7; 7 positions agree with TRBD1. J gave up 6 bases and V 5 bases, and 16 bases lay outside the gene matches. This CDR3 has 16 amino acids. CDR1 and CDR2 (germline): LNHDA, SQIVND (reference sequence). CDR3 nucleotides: TGTGCCAGTAGTGCCGACAGGGAAATACCACTACGCGAGCAGTACTTC. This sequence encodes CASSADREIPLREQYF.